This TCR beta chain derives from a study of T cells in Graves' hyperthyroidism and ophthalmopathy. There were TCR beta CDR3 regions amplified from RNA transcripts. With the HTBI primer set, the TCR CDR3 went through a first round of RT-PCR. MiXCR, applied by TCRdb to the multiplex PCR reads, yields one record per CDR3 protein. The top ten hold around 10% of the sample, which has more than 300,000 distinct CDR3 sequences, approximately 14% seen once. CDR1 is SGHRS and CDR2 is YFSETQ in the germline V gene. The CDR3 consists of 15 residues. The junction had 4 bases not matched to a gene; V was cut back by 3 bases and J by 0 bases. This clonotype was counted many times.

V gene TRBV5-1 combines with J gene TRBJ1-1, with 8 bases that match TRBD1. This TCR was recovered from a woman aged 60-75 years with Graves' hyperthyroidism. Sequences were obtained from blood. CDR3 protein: CASSSTGALNTEAFF. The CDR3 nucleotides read TGCGCCAGCAGCTCGACAGGGGCCTTGAACACTGAAGCTTTCTTT.